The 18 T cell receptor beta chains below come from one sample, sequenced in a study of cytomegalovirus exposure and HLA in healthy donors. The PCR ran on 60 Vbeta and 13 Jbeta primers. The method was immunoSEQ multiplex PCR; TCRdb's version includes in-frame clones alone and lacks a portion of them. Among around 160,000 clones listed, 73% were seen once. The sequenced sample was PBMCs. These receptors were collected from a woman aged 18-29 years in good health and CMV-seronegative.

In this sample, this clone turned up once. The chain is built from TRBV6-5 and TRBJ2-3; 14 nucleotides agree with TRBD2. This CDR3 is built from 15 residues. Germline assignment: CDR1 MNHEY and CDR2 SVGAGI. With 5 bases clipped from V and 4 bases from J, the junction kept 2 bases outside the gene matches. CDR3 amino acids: CASSGLAGGSDTQYF. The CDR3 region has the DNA TGTGCCAGCAGTGGACTAGCGGGAGGATCAGATACGCAGTATTTT.

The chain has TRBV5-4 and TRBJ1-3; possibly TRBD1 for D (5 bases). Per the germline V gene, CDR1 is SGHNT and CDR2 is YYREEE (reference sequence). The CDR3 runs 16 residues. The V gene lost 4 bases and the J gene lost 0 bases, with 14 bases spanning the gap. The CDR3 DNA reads TGTGCCAGCAGCACCGGGGGATCCCGCTCTGGAAACACCATATATTTT. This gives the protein CASSTGGSRSGNTIYF.

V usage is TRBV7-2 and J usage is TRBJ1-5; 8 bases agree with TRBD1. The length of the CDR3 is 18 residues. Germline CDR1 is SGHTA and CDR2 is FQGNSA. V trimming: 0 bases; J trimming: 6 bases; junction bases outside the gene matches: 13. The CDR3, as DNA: TGTGCCAGCAGCTTAGCAGGCCAGGGGGCGAAGGGTGGTCAGCCCCAGCATTTT. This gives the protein CASSLAGQGAKGGQPQHF. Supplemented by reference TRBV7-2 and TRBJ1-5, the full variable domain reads GAGVSQSPSNKVTEKGKDVELRCDPISGHTALYWYRQSLGQGLEFLIYFQGNSAPDKSGLPSDRFSAERTGGSVSTLTIQRTQQEDSAVYLCASSLAGQGAKGGQPQHFGDGTRLSIL.

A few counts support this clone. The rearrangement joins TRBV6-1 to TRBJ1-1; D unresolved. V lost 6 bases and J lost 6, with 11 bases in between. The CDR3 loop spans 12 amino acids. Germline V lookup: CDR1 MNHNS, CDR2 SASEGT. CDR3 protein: CASSWTVSEAFF. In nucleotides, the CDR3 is TGTGCCAGCAGCTGGACTGTATCTGAAGCTTTCTTT.

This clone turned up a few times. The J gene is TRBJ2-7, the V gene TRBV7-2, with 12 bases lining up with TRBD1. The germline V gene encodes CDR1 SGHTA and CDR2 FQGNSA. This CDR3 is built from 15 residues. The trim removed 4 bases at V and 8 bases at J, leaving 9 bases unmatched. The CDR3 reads CASSSSGTGGLKQYF. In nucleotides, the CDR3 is TGTGCCAGCAGCTCTTCCGGGACAGGGGGCTTAAAGCAGTACTTC.

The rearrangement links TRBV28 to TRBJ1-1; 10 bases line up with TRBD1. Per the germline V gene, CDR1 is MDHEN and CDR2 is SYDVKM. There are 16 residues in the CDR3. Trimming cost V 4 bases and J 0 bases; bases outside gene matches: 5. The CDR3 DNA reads TGTGCCAGCAGTTCTGGGACAGGGGCCATGAACACTGAAGCTTTCTTT. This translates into CASSSGTGAMNTEAFF.

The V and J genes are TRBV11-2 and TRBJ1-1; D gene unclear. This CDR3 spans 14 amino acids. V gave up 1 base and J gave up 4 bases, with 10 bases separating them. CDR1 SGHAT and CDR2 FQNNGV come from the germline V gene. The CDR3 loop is CASSLVRVSTEAFF. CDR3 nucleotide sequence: TGTGCCAGCAGCTTAGTTCGGGTTAGCACTGAAGCTTTCTTT.

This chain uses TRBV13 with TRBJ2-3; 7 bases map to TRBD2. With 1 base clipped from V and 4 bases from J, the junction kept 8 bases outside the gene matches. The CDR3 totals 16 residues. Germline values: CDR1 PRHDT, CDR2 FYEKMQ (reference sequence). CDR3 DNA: TGTGCCAGCAGCTTAGTGGCGGGGGTTATCTCAGATACGCAGTATTTT. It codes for CASSLVAGVISDTQYF.

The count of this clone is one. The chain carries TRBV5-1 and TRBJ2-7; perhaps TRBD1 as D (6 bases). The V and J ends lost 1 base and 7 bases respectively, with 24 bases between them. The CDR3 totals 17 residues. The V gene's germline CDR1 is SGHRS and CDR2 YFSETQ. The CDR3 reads CASSLKSTGPSSGEQYF. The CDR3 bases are TGCGCCAGCAGCTTGAAGTCGACAGGCCCATCCTCGGGGGAGCAGTACTTC.

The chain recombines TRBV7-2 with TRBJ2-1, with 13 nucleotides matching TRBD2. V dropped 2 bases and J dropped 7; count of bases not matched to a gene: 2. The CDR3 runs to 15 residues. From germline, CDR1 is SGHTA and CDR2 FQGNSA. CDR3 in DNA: TGTGCCAGCAGCTTAACTAGCGGGGGGGCAAATGAGCAGTTCTTC. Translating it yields CASSLTSGGANEQFF.

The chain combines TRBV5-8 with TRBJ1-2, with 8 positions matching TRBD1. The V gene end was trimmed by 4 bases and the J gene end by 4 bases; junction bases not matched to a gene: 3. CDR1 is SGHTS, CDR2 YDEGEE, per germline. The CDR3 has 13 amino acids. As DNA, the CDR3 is TGTGCCAGCAGCGAGGGACAGGCCTATGGCTACACCTTC. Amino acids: CASSEGQAYGYTF.

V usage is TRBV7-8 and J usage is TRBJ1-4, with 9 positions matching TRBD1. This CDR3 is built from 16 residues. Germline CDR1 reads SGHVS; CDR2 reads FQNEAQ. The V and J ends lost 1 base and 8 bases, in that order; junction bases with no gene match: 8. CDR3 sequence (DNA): TGTGCCAGCAGCTTAGTTCTCGGGACAGGGAGGGAAAAACTGTTTTTT. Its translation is CASSLVLGTGREKLFF. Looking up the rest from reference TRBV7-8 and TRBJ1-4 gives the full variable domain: GAGVSQSPRYKVAKRGQDVALRCDPISGHVSLFWYQQALGQGPEFLTYFQNEAQLDKSGLPSDRFFAERPEGSVSTLKIQRTQQEDSAVYLCASSLVLGTGREKLFFGSGTQLSVL.

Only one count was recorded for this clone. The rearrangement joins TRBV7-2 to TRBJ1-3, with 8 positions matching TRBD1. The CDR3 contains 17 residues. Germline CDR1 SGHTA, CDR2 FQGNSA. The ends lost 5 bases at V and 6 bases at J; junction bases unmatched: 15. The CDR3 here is CASSEYPTGVGLNTIYF. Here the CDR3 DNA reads TGTGCCAGCAGCGAGTACCCGACAGGGGTCGGGTTAAACACCATATATTTT. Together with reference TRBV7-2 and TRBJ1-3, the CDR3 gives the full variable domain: GAGVSQSPSNKVTEKGKDVELRCDPISGHTALYWYRQSLGQGLEFLIYFQGNSAPDKSGLPSDRFSAERTGGSVSTLTIQRTQQEDSAVYLCASSEYPTGVGLNTIYFGEGSWLTVV.

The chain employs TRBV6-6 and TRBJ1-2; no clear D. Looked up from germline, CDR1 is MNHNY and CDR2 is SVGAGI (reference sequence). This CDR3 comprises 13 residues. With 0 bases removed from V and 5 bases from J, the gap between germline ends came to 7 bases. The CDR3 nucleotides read TGTGCCAGCAGTTACTCGATCCAGTATGGCTACACCTTC. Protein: CASSYSIQYGYTF.

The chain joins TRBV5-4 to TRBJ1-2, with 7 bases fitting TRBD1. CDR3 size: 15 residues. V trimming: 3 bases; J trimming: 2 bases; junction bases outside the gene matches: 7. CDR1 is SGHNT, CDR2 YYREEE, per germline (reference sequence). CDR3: CASSSTSGQNYGYTF. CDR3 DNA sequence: TGTGCCAGCAGCTCTACTTCGGGACAGAACTATGGCTACACCTTC.

The CDR3 region is CASRVDREVSEQYF. Here the CDR3 DNA reads TGCGCCAGCCGCGTGGACAGGGAAGTTTCCGAGCAGTACTTC. The chain couples TRBV4-3 to TRBJ2-7, with 8 bases aligning to TRBD1. Unmatched junction bases numbered 12, after V lost 8 bases and J lost 6 bases. CDR3 length: 14 amino acids. Germline CDR1 is LGHNA and CDR2 is YSLEER.

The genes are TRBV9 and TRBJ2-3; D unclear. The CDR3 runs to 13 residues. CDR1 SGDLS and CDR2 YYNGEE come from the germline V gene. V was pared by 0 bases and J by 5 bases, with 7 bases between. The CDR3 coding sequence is TGTGCCAGCAGCGTAGTTGTCGGAGATACGCAGTATTTT. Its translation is CASSVVVGDTQYF.

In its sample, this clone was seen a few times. The CDR3 DNA reads TGCGCCAGCAGCTCATCCGGGACAGGGGGCTCCAAACGACTAGCGGGGCATTATAACGAGCAGTACGTC. Its protein is CASSSSGTGGSKRLAGHYNEQYV. The chain is built from TRBV10-1 and TRBJ2-7; D might be TRBD1 (12 bases). V was pared by 6 bases and J by 5 bases, with 44 bases between. The CDR3 is made up of 23 amino acids. Germline V lookup: CDR1 WNHNN, CDR2 SYGVQD (reference sequence).